These 24 T cell receptor beta chains were sequenced from one sample in a study of T cell responses to AZD1222 COVID-19 vaccine. Method: immunoSEQ multiplex PCR; TCRdb's copy keeps in-frame clones and lacks some. The table has 150,000 to 200,000 clones, around 90% seen once; the top ten hold 2.6%. Specimen: peripheral blood, collected on day 0 of AZD1222 vaccination. These receptors all come from an adult in good health.

The V call is TRBV7-2, the J call TRBJ1-1; D unresolved. Trimming removed 1 base at V and 7 bases at J, with 13 bases between. The CDR3 is 14 amino acids. Germline CDR1 SGHTA, CDR2 FQGNSA. The CDR3 sequence: CASSLDRVPSEAFF. In DNA form, the CDR3 reads TGTGCCAGCAGCTTAGATAGGGTCCCTAGTGAAGCTTTCTTT.

The V and J genes are TRBV13 and TRBJ2-7; tentatively, D is TRBD1 (6 bases). V dropped 5 bases and J dropped 0 bases, with 17 bases sitting between them. Germline CDR1 PRHDT, CDR2 FYEKMQ (reference sequence). The CDR3 extends over 16 amino acids. The chain's CDR3 is CASSQVGQGTSYEQYF. The CDR3 coding sequence is TGTGCCAGCAGCCAAGTTGGGCAGGGGACCTCCTACGAGCAGTACTTC.

This chain joins TRBV7-2 and TRBJ1-6; 10 bases are a match to TRBD1. The CDR3 runs to 15 residues. Trimming took 3 bases from V and 7 from J; bases not matched to a gene: 3. Germline CDR1 and CDR2: SGHTA and FQGNSA. CDR3 DNA: TGTGCCAGCAGCTTCGGACAGGGGGTAAATTCACCCCTCCACTTT. Its translation is CASSFGQGVNSPLHF.

V gene TRBV5-4 combines with J gene TRBJ2-1, with 9 bases lining up with TRBD1. The trim removed 2 bases at V and 10 bases at J, leaving 4 bases unmatched. CDR3 length: 13 amino acids. Germline assignment: CDR1 SGHNT and CDR2 YYREEE (reference sequence). The CDR3 nucleotides read TGTGCCAGCAGCTTCGGGGACAGGGAGGAGCAGTTCTTC. Encoded protein: CASSFGDREEQFF.

The rearrangement uses TRBV5-4 and TRBJ2-1, with TRBD2 matching over 10 bases. This CDR3 has 17 residues. Losses at the gene ends were 5 bases for V and 9 bases for J; bases not matched to a gene: 17. In germline, CDR1 is SGHNT, CDR2 YYREEE (reference sequence). The CDR3 DNA follows: TGTGCCAGCAGTCATATAACGAGGCTAGCGGGAGCCGGTGAGCAGTTCTTC. Its protein product is CASSHITRLAGAGEQFF.

The rearrangement uses TRBV9 and TRBJ2-7; 9 bases are a match to TRBD1. Germline V gene lookup returns CDR1 SGDLS and CDR2 YYNGEE. The junction had 6 bases not matched to a gene; V was cut back by 0 bases and J by 2 bases. There are 16 residues in the CDR3. CDR3 residues: CASSVELQGAPYEQYF. The CDR3 DNA reads as TGTGCCAGCAGCGTAGAGTTACAGGGGGCACCCTACGAGCAGTACTTC.

The chain couples TRBV7-6 to TRBJ1-2, with D tentatively TRBD1 (5 bases). Trimming cost V 1 base and J 3 bases, with 6 bases left between them. The CDR3 totals 13 residues. CDR1 and CDR2 (germline): SGHVS, FNYEAQ. CDR3 amino acids: CASSLGGDYGYTF. As DNA, the CDR3 is TGTGCCAGCAGCTTAGGGGGCGACTATGGCTACACCTTC.

This rearrangement joins TRBV10-2 to TRBJ1-2; the D is unclear. This CDR3 region has 15 residues. Germline values: CDR1 WSHSY, CDR2 SAAADI. The V end was cut by 8 bases, the J end by 5 bases, with 21 bases between. CDR3: CASWPAEGELYGYTF. DNA for the CDR3: TGCGCCAGCTGGCCCGCGGAGGGCGAACTATATGGCTACACCTTC.

The chain employs TRBV11-2 and TRBJ1-3; D remains unclear. Trimming took off 8 bases at V and 5 bases at J, with 16 bases between the two ends. The CDR3 spans 14 residues. Per the germline V gene, CDR1 is SGHAT and CDR2 is FQNNGV. For the CDR3, the DNA is TGTGCCAGCCAAACTACGGGAAGGAGAAACACCATATATTTT. Its translation is CASQTTGRRNTIYF.

This chain joins TRBV2 and TRBJ1-5; 11 nucleotides agree with TRBD1. Trimming at V came to 6 bases and at J to 8 bases, leaving 6 bases not matched to a gene. Per germline, CDR1 SNHLY and CDR2 FYNNEI. CDR3 length equals 14 residues. CDR3 sequence reads: CASSRDRGSKPQHF. CDR3 sequence (DNA): TGTGCCAGCAGCAGGGACAGGGGGAGTAAGCCCCAGCATTTT.

The chain recombines TRBV3-1 (or the pseudogene TRBV3-2) with TRBJ2-7, with D tentatively TRBD1 (5 bases). V lost 4 bases and J lost 2, with 15 bases in between. The CDR3 is 15 amino acids. Germline CDR1 reads LGHDT; CDR2 reads YNNKEL (reference sequence). The CDR3 coding sequence is TGTGCCAGCAGCCTAGTGGATGGGGCCCCCTACGAGCAGTACTTC. Translating gives CASSLVDGAPYEQYF.

The chain is built from TRBV9 and TRBJ2-3; the match to TRBD2 covers 13 bases. Germline V lookup: CDR1 SGDLS, CDR2 YYNGEE. V was clipped by 2 bases and J by 3 bases; unmatched bases: 6. The CDR3 loop spans 17 amino acids. The chain's CDR3 is CASSVRLAGGRTDTQYF. CDR3 sequence (DNA): TGTGCCAGCAGCGTCCGACTAGCGGGAGGACGAACAGATACGCAGTATTTT.

The chain is built from TRBV30 and TRBJ1-4, with D hard to call. Trimming removed 1 base at V and 8 bases at J, with 11 bases between. The V gene's germline CDR1 is GTSNPN and CDR2 SVGIG (reference sequence). The CDR3 totals 13 residues. CDR3 nucleotide sequence: TGTGCCTGGAGTGGCGGGCTTTGGGAAAAACTGTTTTTT. Protein sequence: CAWSGGLWEKLFF.

This chain joins TRBV10-2 and TRBJ1-2; the D is unclear. The germline V gene has CDR1 WSHSY and CDR2 SAAADI. CDR3 length: 14 amino acids. V lost 2 bases, J lost 2 bases, and 9 bases lay in between. The CDR3 sequence is CASSEVGGNYGYTF. The CDR3 nucleotides are TGCGCCAGCAGTGAGGTCGGAGGAAACTATGGCTACACCTTC.

The V and J genes are TRBV3-1 (or the pseudogene TRBV3-2) and TRBJ1-1; 8 nucleotides match TRBD1. V trimming: 5 bases; J trimming: 3 bases; junction bases outside the gene matches: 8. This CDR3 is 15 amino acids long. CDR1 LGHDT and CDR2 YNNKEL come from the germline V gene (reference sequence). CDR3 coding DNA: TGTGCCAGCAGCTTTACAGGGGGAGCATACACTGAAGCTTTCTTT. It specifies CASSFTGGAYTEAFF.

About this clone: The same CDR3 also results from other DNA sequences found in this sample. CDR3 nucleotides: TGCGCCAGCAGCTTGGAAGGCAGAGGCTACGAGCAGTACTTC. It specifies CASSLEGRGYEQYF. The rearrangement links TRBV5-1 to TRBJ2-7; no definite D call. The CDR3 runs 14 residues. From germline, CDR1 is SGHRS and CDR2 YFSETQ. V lost 0 bases and J 3 bases, leaving 10 bases between the germline ends.

The CDR3 is CASSSGMSSYNEQFF. In DNA, the CDR3 is TGTGCCAGCAGCTCGGGGATGAGCTCCTACAATGAGCAGTTCTTC. The rearrangement links TRBV5-4 to TRBJ2-1; tentatively, D is TRBD2 (5 bases). Trimming shortened V by 3 bases and J by 0 bases, and 10 bases separated the two germline ends. The CDR3 is 15 residues long. Germline assignment: CDR1 SGHNT and CDR2 YYREEE (reference sequence). The entire variable domain, with the rest obtained from reference TRBV5-4 and TRBJ2-1, is as follows: ETGVTQSPTHLIKTRGQQVTLRCSSQSGHNTVSWYQQALGQGPQFIFQYYREEENGRGNFPPRFSGLQFPNYSSELNVNALELDDSALYLCASSSGMSSYNEQFFGPGTRLTVL.

The chain has TRBV2 and TRBJ1-5; a weak D match, TRBD1 (6 bases). The V end lost 4 bases, the J end lost 5 bases, and 9 bases lay between the germline ends. Per germline, CDR1 SNHLY and CDR2 FYNNEI. The CDR3 runs to 13 residues. CDR3 sequence: CASSAAGDQPQHF. The CDR3 DNA reads TGTGCCAGCAGTGCGGCAGGGGATCAGCCCCAGCATTTT. The whole variable domain, remainder taken from reference TRBV2 and TRBJ1-5, is EPEVTQTPSHQVTQMGQEVILRCVPISNHLYFYWYRQILGQKVEFLVSFYNNEISEKSEIFDDQFSVERPDGSNFTLKIRSTKLEDSAMYFCASSAAGDQPQHFGDGTRLSIL.

The chain couples TRBV4-1 to TRBJ1-1, with D hard to call. Germline V gene lookup returns CDR1 MGHRA and CDR2 YSYEKL. Trimming pared 3 bases from V and 8 bases from J, leaving 13 bases between. The CDR3 consists of 13 residues. CDR3 region: CASSQFFEVEAFF. The CDR3 DNA reads as TGCGCCAGCAGCCAGTTTTTTGAGGTGGAAGCTTTCTTT.

The rearrangement uses TRBV5-4 and TRBJ1-1; perhaps TRBD1 as D (5 bases). Trimming took 0 bases from V and 4 from J, leaving 13 bases between them. CDR3 length: 15 amino acids. From germline, CDR1 is SGHNT and CDR2 YYREEE (reference sequence). CDR3 DNA sequence: TGTGCCAGCAGCTTGGCCCCAGGGATTGTCACTGAAGCTTTCTTT. It encodes CASSLAPGIVTEAFF.

This chain joins TRBV2 and TRBJ2-2, with 9 nucleotides matching TRBD1. With V trimmed by 7 bases and J by 7 bases, 4 bases remained unmatched. Germline-derived CDR1 and CDR2 are SNHLY and FYNNEI. The CDR3 contains 13 residues. This CDR3 reads CASTGQGIGELFF. Here the CDR3 DNA reads TGTGCCAGCACGGGACAGGGAATCGGGGAGCTGTTTTTT.

The V and J genes are TRBV12-3 or TRBV12-4 and TRBJ1-1; TRBD1 matches at 8 bases. J was trimmed by 4 bases and V by 6 bases; bases with no gene match: 4. The CDR3 extends over 13 amino acids. CDR3 region: CASSLGQGTEAFF. CDR3 nucleotides: TGTGCCAGCAGCCTCGGACAGGGCACTGAAGCTTTCTTT.

CDR3 sequence: CASRPTGALTYEQYF. CDR3 sequence (DNA): TGTGCCAGCAGGCCTACAGGGGCGCTTACCTACGAGCAGTACTTC. The V gene is TRBV2, the J gene TRBJ2-7; 7 nucleotides match TRBD1. The CDR3 runs to 15 residues. Trimming removed 6 bases from V and 2 bases from J; junction bases left unmatched: 10. The germline CDR1 and CDR2 sequences are SNHLY and FYNNEI.

This CDR3 is CASSPGTNSPLHF. The CDR3 DNA sequence: TGTGCCAGCTCACCTGGAACCAATTCACCCCTCCACTTT. V gene TRBV18 combines with J gene TRBJ1-6; no reliable D call. The CDR3 is made up of 13 amino acids. Germline assignment: CDR1 KGHSH and CDR2 LQKENI. Deletions cut 3 bases from V and 7 bases from J, with 7 bases between.